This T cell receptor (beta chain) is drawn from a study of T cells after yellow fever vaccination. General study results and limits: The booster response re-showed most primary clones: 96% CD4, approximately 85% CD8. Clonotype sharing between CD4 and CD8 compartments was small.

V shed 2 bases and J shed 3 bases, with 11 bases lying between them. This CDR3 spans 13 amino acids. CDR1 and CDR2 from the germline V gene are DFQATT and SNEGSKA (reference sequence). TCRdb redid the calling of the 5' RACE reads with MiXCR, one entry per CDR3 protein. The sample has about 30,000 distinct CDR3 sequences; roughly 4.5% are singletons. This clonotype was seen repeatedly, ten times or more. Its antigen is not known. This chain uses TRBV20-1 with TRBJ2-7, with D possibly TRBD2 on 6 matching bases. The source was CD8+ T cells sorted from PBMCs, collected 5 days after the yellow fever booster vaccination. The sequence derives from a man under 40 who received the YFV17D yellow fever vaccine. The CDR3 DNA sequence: TGCAGTGCTAGATATCTAGCGCGCTACGAGCAGTACTTC. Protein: CSARYLARYEQYF.